This entry features one T cell receptor (beta chain) sequence. Its target is unknown. The method was immunoSEQ multiplex PCR; TCRdb's version includes in-frame clones alone and lacks a portion of them. The sample lists around 100,000 clones; 92% were seen once. The data were obtained in a study of T cell responses to AZD1222 COVID-19 vaccine. General study results and limits: All repertoire sampling was performed exclusively after the peak T cell response. Following two doses of AZD1222, Spike-specific TCR breadth and depth rose.

The CDR3 has 16 amino acids. The ends were cut back, 2 bases at V and 1 base at J, with 14 bases in the middle. Germline CDR1 reads MNHNS; CDR2 reads SASEGT. Source: peripheral blood, taken on day 0 of AZD1222 vaccination. The clonotype comes from an adult in good health. The chain carries TRBV6-1 and TRBJ1-2; possible D gene TRBD1, 5 bases. CDR3 bases: TGTGCCAGCAGTGAACGCCTAGGGGACCTTAACTATGGCTACACCTTC. It translates to CASSERLGDLNYGYTF.